This is a list of T cell receptor beta chains from one sample in a study of OX40 agonist ivuxolimab in advanced cancers. Here immunoSEQ multiplex PCR was the method, and the copy in TCRdb shows in-frame clones only, minus some. The table shows approximately 71,000 clones, with 84% occurring only once. Sequenced material: CD4+ or CD8+ T cells sorted from blood, taken in a trial of the OX40 agonist ivuxolimab. These TCRs come from an adult with an advanced solid tumor such as melanoma, head and neck, liver or kidney cancer. CDR3s include the opening cysteine and the closing phenylalanine or tryptophan. The D gene is left open where the match is weak. A clone size is listed for some rows: how often the clone was seen (once, few, many), or a class if it is expanded.

D: -
J: TRBJ2-6
V: TRBV9
size: few
DNA: TGTGCCAGCAGCGGCCTAAACACTGGGGCCAACGTCCTGACTTTC
CDR3: CASSGLNTGANVLTF

D: TRBD1
J: TRBJ1-2
V: TRBV29-1
size: -
DNA: TGCAGCGTTGGCCGGGACAGGCACTATGGCTACACCTTC
CDR3: CSVGRDRHYGYTF

D: TRBD1
J: TRBJ2-7
V: TRBV5-8
size: once
DNA: TGTGCCAGCAGCTTGTGGGACAGGGGATACGAGCAGTACTTC
CDR3: CASSLWDRGYEQYF

D: -
J: TRBJ1-6
V: TRBV5-1
size: -
DNA: TGCGCCAGCAGCTTAGCCGGAGGGGTCGAATCACCCCTCCACTTT
CDR3: CASSLAGGVESPLHF

D: -
J: TRBJ2-1
V: TRBV11-3
size: -
DNA: TGTGCCAGCAGCTTAGAAGCCTACAATGAGCAGTTCTTC
CDR3: CASSLEAYNEQFF

D: TRBD1
J: TRBJ1-5
V: TRBV5-1
size: few
DNA: TGCGCCAGCAGCTTGGCCGGGACAGGGAATCAGCCCCAGCATTTT
CDR3: CASSLAGTGNQPQHF

D: TRBD2
J: TRBJ2-1
V: TRBV5-4
size: -
DNA: TGCGCCAGCAGCCCCGTAGGGCGGGGGGGCCACAATGAGCAGTTCTTC
CDR3: CASSPVGRGGHNEQFF

D: -
J: TRBJ2-7
V: TRBV6-5
size: -
DNA: TGTGCCAGCAGTTACTTTGGTGGAGGAATGAAGCAGTACTTC
CDR3: CASSYFGGGMKQYF

D: -
J: TRBJ2-1
V: TRBV7-3
size: -
DNA: TGTGCCAGCAGCACCCAGGGGATGAAATACAATGAGCAGTTCTTC
CDR3: CASSTQGMKYNEQFF

D: TRBD2
J: TRBJ2-1
V: TRBV30
size: -
DNA: TGTGCCGGAAGTACTAGCGGGATTTACAATGAGCAGTTCTTC
CDR3: CAGSTSGIYNEQFF

D: TRBD1
J: TRBJ2-5
V: TRBV7-9
size: -
DNA: TGTGCCAGCAGCTTAGACAGGGGTAAAGAGACCCAGTACTTC
CDR3: CASSLDRGKETQYF

D: -
J: TRBJ2-4
V: TRBV30
size: -
DNA: TGTGCCTGGAGTGGAGACCTCATGGACATTCAGTACTTC
CDR3: CAWSGDLMDIQYF

D: -
J: TRBJ1-6
V: TRBV19
size: -
DNA: TGTGCCAGTAGTCCCAAGCATGGCACTCGGAATTCACCCCTCCACTTT
CDR3: CASSPKHGTRNSPLHF

D: TRBD1
J: TRBJ2-1
V: TRBV7-3
size: -
DNA: TGTGCCAGCAGCTTCCAGGGGGCGCCTACTCCTGGTGAGCAGTTCTTC
CDR3: CASSFQGAPTPGEQFF

D: TRBD1
J: TRBJ1-2
V: TRBV19
size: -
DNA: TGTGCCAGTACCCGGGGACAGGGGGCCGGCTATGGCTACACCTTC
CDR3: CASTRGQGAGYGYTF

D: TRBD2
J: TRBJ2-5
V: TRBV7-2
size: few
DNA: TGTGCCAGCAGCCGAAGACTAGCGGAAGAGACCCAGTACTTC
CDR3: CASSRRLAEETQYF

D: -
J: TRBJ2-5
V: TRBV7-2
size: few
DNA: TGTGCCAGCAGCTTAGTTGCGGGAAACCAAGAGACCCAGTACTTC
CDR3: CASSLVAGNQETQYF

D: -
J: TRBJ1-1
V: TRBV7-9
size: once
DNA: TGTGCCAGCACCAACGGCCTCAACTTGAACACTGAAGCTTTCTTT
CDR3: CASTNGLNLNTEAFF

D: -
J: TRBJ2-2
V: TRBV6-5
size: -
DNA: TGTGCCAGCAGTTATGCCAGGGTAGTGAACACCGGGGAGCTGTTTTTT
CDR3: CASSYARVVNTGELFF

D: -
J: TRBJ2-5
V: TRBV11-2
size: -
DNA: TGTGCCAGCAGCACGGGGTCTGGGGGGTTGGAAGAGACCCAGTACTTC
CDR3: CASSTGSGGLEETQYF

D: -
J: TRBJ1-4
V: TRBV9
size: -
DNA: TGTGCCAGCAGCCCCCATACAGGGCGCAATGAAAAACTGTTTTTT
CDR3: CASSPHTGRNEKLFF

D: -
J: TRBJ1-2
V: TRBV30
size: -
DNA: TGTGCCTGGAGCTTAAATCCCCCCCATCCAGGACCTAACTATGGCTACACCTTC
CDR3: CAWSLNPPHPGPNYGYTF

D: -
J: TRBJ1-4
V: TRBV5-1
size: -
DNA: TGCGCCAGCAGCTTGTCTACGGGGGGAGGGAATGAAAAACTGTTTTTT
CDR3: CASSLSTGGGNEKLFF

D: TRBD2
J: TRBJ2-1
V: TRBV27
size: -
DNA: TGTGCCAGCAGTTTTCCTAGCGGGAGCAGGGGGTACAATGAGCAGTTCTTC
CDR3: CASSFPSGSRGYNEQFF

D: -
J: TRBJ2-3
V: TRBV19
size: -
DNA: TGTGCCAGTAGTCAGGACGCAGATACGCAGTATTTT
CDR3: CASSQDADTQYF

D: -
J: TRBJ1-1
V: TRBV4-1
size: few
DNA: TGCGCCAGCAGCCCTAAGGGCCAGGTAAAGGTCGCTGAAGCTTTCTTT
CDR3: CASSPKGQVKVAEAFF

D: TRBD2
J: TRBJ2-5
V: TRBV6-1
size: -
DNA: TGTGCCAGCAGTTCATTAGCGGGAGGGCGGCAGACCCAGTACTTC
CDR3: CASSSLAGGRQTQYF

D: -
J: TRBJ2-5
V: TRBV6-5
size: -
DNA: TGTGCCAGCAGTTACGATCGGGGCTTGGAGACCCAGTACTTC
CDR3: CASSYDRGLETQYF

D: TRBD1
J: TRBJ2-5
V: TRBV9
size: -
DNA: TGTGCCAGCAGCGTGGGACAGGGGGCGGGAGTTTGGGAGACCCAGTACTTC
CDR3: CASSVGQGAGVWETQYF

D: -
J: TRBJ1-3
V: TRBV9
size: -
DNA: TGTGCCAGCAGCCTAACAAAGGACACCATATATTTT
CDR3: CASSLTKDTIYF

D: -
J: TRBJ2-2
V: TRBV19
size: -
DNA: TGTGCCAGTAGTATAGCCGGTCCCGGGGAGCTGTTTTTT
CDR3: CASSIAGPGELFF

D: TRBD2
J: TRBJ2-2
V: TRBV5-4
size: -
DNA: TGTGCCAGCAGCTCCGGGACTAGAGACACCGGGGAGCTGTTTTTT
CDR3: CASSSGTRDTGELFF